This T cell receptor (beta chain) was found in a study of T cell responses to AZD1222 COVID-19 vaccine. Study results and limitations: Most donors were white British, females outnumbered males, and clonal diversity was possibly underestimated.

This clone has only a few counts. Its antigen is currently unknown. This table comes from immunoSEQ multiplex PCR, and its TCRdb copy is limited to in-frame clones, with some not included. The sample carries approximately 64,000 clones, over 80% recorded once. Germline V gene lookup returns CDR1 MNHEY and CDR2 SVGAGI. The CDR3 loop spans 13 amino acids. V was cut by 6 bases and J by 8 bases, with 16 bases left in between. The chain combines TRBV6-5 with TRBJ1-2; no reliable D call. The source of this sequence is an adult in good health. Material: peripheral blood, obtained on day 0 of AZD1222 vaccination. As DNA, the CDR3 is TGTGCCAGCAGGCAGGACGGGCAAAAAGGCTACACCTTC. It specifies CASRQDGQKGYTF.